This TCR beta chain was recovered during a study of shared clonotypes between healthy human individuals. Across the study: Donors consisted of two women and a few men between 18 and 49.

This clone came up once. In replicate PCRs of unsorted PBMC, approximately 280 ng DNA, 31,000 or so T cell genomes, was used. Profiled with immunoSEQ multiplex PCR; TCRdb holds only in-frame clones, not every one. The sample lists 400,000 to 500,000 clones, 76% occurring once. Within Nashville, Tennessee resided all donors, each a Caucasian adult. The receptor was isolated from a woman in her thirties or forties in good health. Some clones in this sample may be carry-over from other donors' samples. The sample consisted of PBMCs.

The CDR3 coding sequence is TGTGCCAGCAGCTGGGCCGACTCTGGGGCCAACGTCCTGACTTTC. Amino acid sequence: CASSWADSGANVLTF. This sequence joins TRBV25-1 and TRBJ2-6; D ambiguous. The CDR3 spans 15 residues. Germline V gene sequence: CDR1 MGHDK, CDR2 SYGVNS. The V end was cut by 6 bases, the J end by 0 bases, with 9 bases between.